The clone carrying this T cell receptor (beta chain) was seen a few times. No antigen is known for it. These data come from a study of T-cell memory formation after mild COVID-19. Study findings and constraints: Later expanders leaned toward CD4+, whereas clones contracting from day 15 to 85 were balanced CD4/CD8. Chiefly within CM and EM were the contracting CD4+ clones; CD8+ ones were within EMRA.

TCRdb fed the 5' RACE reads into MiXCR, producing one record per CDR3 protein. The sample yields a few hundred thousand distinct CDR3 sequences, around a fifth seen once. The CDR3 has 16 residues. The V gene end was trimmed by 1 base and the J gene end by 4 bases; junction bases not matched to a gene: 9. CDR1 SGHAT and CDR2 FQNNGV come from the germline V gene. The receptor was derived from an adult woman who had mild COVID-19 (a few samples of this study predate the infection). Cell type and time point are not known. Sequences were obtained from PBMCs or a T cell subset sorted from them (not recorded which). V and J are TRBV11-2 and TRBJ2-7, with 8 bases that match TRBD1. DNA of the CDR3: TGTGCCAGCAGCTTAGTATTCGGCCAGGGGGCATACGAGCAGTACTTC. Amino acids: CASSLVFGQGAYEQYF. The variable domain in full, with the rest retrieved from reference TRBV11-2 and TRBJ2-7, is EAGVAQSPRYKIIEKRQSVAFWCNPISGHATLYWYQQILGQGPKLLIQFQNNGVVDDSQLPKDRFSAERLKGVDSTLKIQPAKLEDSAVYLCASSLVFGQGAYEQYFGPGTRLTVT.